Described below is a single T cell receptor beta chain sequence and its context. The source of the sample is a study of blood T cell repertoires in COVID-19. The CDR3 is 12 residues long. The V end lost 1 base, the J end lost 8 bases, and 9 bases lay between the germline ends. Per germline, CDR1 SGDLS and CDR2 YYNGEE. Original processing notes: Amplified reference gene primers provided the basis for estimating nucleated cell counts. Sequenced by immunoSEQ multiplex PCR; TCRdb stores in-frame clones only, minus some. That table gives V, J and clone size, and the DNA gave D and trimming. The table records some 320,000 clones, more than 90% of them present only once.

The chain employs TRBV9 and TRBJ1-2, with D hard to call. This TCR derives from a woman between 25 and 40 years old who had been exposed to COVID-19. Sequenced material: PBMCs or T cells enriched from blood (not recorded which). CDR3 DNA: TGTGCCAGCAGCGTACTCCACTGGGGCTACACCTTC. This translates into CASSVLHWGYTF.